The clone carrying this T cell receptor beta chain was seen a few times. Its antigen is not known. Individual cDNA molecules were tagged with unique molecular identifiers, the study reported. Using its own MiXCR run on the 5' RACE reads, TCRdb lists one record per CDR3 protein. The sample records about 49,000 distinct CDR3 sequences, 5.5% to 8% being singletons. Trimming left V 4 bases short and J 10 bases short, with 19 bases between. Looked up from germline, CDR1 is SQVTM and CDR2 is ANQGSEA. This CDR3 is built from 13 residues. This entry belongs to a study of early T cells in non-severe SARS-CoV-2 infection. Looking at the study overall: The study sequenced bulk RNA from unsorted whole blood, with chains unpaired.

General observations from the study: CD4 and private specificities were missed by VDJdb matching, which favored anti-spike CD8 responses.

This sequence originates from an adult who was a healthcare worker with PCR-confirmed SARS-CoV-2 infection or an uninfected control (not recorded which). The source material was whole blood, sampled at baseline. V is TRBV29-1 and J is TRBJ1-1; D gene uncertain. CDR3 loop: CSVGGLDGLRAFF. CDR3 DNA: TGCAGCGTTGGAGGTTTAGACGGACTACGAGCTTTCTTT. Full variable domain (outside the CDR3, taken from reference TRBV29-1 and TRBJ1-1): SAVISQKPSRDICQRGTSLTIQCQVDSQVTMMFWYRQQPGQSLTLIATANQGSEATYESGFVIDKFPISRPNLTFSTLTVSNMSPEDSSIYLCSVGGLDGLRAFFGQGTRLTVV.